This passage covers 13 T cell receptor beta chains from one sample sequenced in a study of T cell repertoires in aging, cancer and after chemotherapy. Peripheral blood genomic DNA, not sorted cells or RNA, was the template. Rearranged V-D-J TRB sequences were amplified with a mixed TRB-A/B primer pool. Each CDR3 protein gets one entry after TCRdb re-called the multiplex PCR reads with MiXCR. This table has approximately 3,000 distinct CDR3 sequences, about 25% appearing once. Sequencing used blood. These receptors originate from a human donor with a solid tumor.

The chain carries TRBV19 and TRBJ2-1; the D gene is possibly TRBD2 (7 bases). Trimming pared 4 bases from V and 4 bases from J, leaving 17 bases between. The CDR3 contains 16 residues. Germline values: CDR1 LNHDA, CDR2 SQIVND (reference sequence). The CDR3 here is CASSRWGAGHYNEQFF. CDR3 coding DNA: TGTGCCAGTAGTAGGTGGGGAGCGGGACATTACAATGAGCAGTTCTTC.

This clonotype was seen only a few times. The V gene is TRBV5-1, the J gene TRBJ2-5; D gene uncertain. Between the trimmed V and J ends, which lost 0 bases and 5 bases, there was a span of 5 bases. The CDR3 contains 12 residues. CDR1 is SGHRS and CDR2 is YFSETQ in the germline V gene. The CDR3 reads CASSLASETQYF. CDR3 coding DNA: TGCGCCAGCAGCTTGGCCAGTGAGACCCAGTACTTC.

By sample share, this clonotype is medium-sized (0.01 to 0.1%). The chain carries TRBV6-2 or TRBV6-3 and TRBJ2-1; 7 nucleotides match TRBD1. The CDR3 sequence is 13 residues long. CDR1 and CDR2 (germline): MNHEY, SVGEGT. V shed 2 bases, J shed 12 bases, and the junction held 7 bases outside the gene matches. For the CDR3, the DNA is TGTGCCAGCAGTTACCCCGGACAGGATGGGCAGTTCTTC. Protein product: CASSYPGQDGQFF.

This clonotype turned up a few times. The J gene is TRBJ1-6, the V gene TRBV5-1; maybe TRBD1 (6 bases). Trimming took off 4 bases at V and 6 bases at J, with 8 bases between the two ends. Germline CDR1 is SGHRS and CDR2 is YFSETQ. The CDR3 sequence is 13 residues long. CDR3 bases: TGCGCCAGCAGCCTGGACAGTAATTCACCCCTCCACTTT. It translates to CASSLDSNSPLHF.

This chain links TRBV4-3 with TRBJ2-7; D gene unclear. CDR3 length equals 16 residues. From germline, CDR1 is LGHNA and CDR2 YSLEER. The V and J ends lost 5 bases and 3 bases respectively, with 20 bases between them. The CDR3 DNA follows: TGCGCCAGCAGCTCCAATAGGGTGGAATCGCTCTACGAGCAGTACTTC. Protein product: CASSSNRVESLYEQYF.

This clonotype was picked up a small number of times. The CDR3 reads CASRYSGSYEQYF. DNA of the CDR3: TGTGCCAGCAGGTATAGCGGGTCCTACGAGCAGTACTTC. The J gene is TRBJ2-7, the V gene TRBV12-3 or TRBV12-4, with 7 positions matching TRBD2. CDR3 length: 13 residues. The ends lost 6 bases at V and 1 base at J; junction bases unmatched: 3.

The chain joins TRBV27 to TRBJ1-2, with a weak D call TRBD1 (6 bases). Germline values: CDR1 MNHEY, CDR2 SMNVEV (reference sequence). Deletions cut 3 bases from V and 5 bases from J, with 16 bases between. This CDR3 comprises 15 residues. The CDR3 DNA sequence: TGTGCCAGCAGTTTCAGGGCAGGGGAAAGGTATGGCTACACCTTC. It encodes CASSFRAGERYGYTF.

Worth noting for this clonotype: A much more abundant neighbour one base away suggests this may be a read error. The chain recombines TRBV10-3 with TRBJ2-7, with 9 bases aligning to TRBD2. The germline gives CDR1 ENHRY, CDR2 SYGVKD. The CDR3 is 14 residues long. The CDR3 bases are TGTGCCATCAGCGCGACTAGCGGATCCTACGAGCGGTACTTC. Protein sequence: CAISATSGSYERYF.

This chain links TRBV20-1 with TRBJ1-5, with D unresolved. The CDR3 sequence is 12 residues long. Germline V gene lookup returns CDR1 DFQATT and CDR2 SNEGSKA (reference sequence). Trimming pared 3 bases from V and 6 bases from J, leaving 9 bases between. CDR3 amino acids: CSARFGIQPQHF. CDR3 bases: TGCAGTGCTAGGTTCGGGATTCAGCCCCAGCATTTT.

This clonotype was detected only a few times. The chain uses TRBV12-3 or TRBV12-4 and TRBJ1-6, with D unresolved. This CDR3 contains 12 residues. V lost 6 bases, J lost 8 bases, and 8 bases lay in between. CDR3 nucleotides: TGTGCCAGCAGCCGAGGGTATTCACCCCTCCACTTT. Its protein product is CASSRGYSPLHF.

CDR3 residues: CATSRPTRTANKGTEAFF. Here the CDR3 DNA reads TGTGCCACCAGCAGACCCACCCGGACGGCTAATAAAGGCACTGAAGCTTTCTTT. The chain employs TRBV15 and TRBJ1-1; D is ambiguous. This CDR3 is 18 amino acids long. The ends were cut back, 2 bases at V and 4 bases at J, with 23 bases in the middle. Germline CDR1 LNHNV, CDR2 YYDKDF (reference sequence).

V is TRBV25-1 and J is TRBJ2-2, with D possibly being TRBD1 or TRBD2 (5 bases each). Germline V lookup: CDR1 MGHDK, CDR2 SYGVNS. Trimming took 3 bases from V and 3 from J, leaving 5 bases between them. The CDR3 is 13 amino acids. The CDR3 nucleotides read TGTGCCAGCAGTGAGGGGGACACCGGGGAGCTGTTTTTT. Encoded protein: CASSEGDTGELFF.

By share, this clonotype ranks as medium-sized. The chain combines TRBV27 with TRBJ2-3, with no clear D. V was cut by 5 bases and J by 1 base, with 4 bases left in between. This CDR3 is 12 amino acids long. Germline V gives CDR1 MNHEY, CDR2 SMNVEV (reference sequence). The CDR3 protein is CASSQRTDTQYF. CDR3 nucleotides: TGTGCCAGCAGTCAGCGCACAGATACGCAGTATTTT.